This section outlines one TCR beta chain sequence together with its context. Its antigen is not known. The PCR contained 60 Vbeta and 13 Jbeta primers. Some clones are missing from TCRdb's copy, which holds only in-frame ones; the method was immunoSEQ multiplex PCR. There are about 200,000 clones in the sample; roughly four fifths occur only once, and 6.5% lies in the top ten. The sample comes from a study of cytomegalovirus exposure and HLA in healthy donors. On the study more broadly: Prior work identified around 110 million unique TCR beta sequences in about 179 million T cells. Study findings and constraints: Later analysis demonstrated an association between a missense DCLRE1C variant and TCR beta V- and J-gene trimming. Reported results showed that the classifier diagnosed cytomegalovirus status with high specificity and sensitivity. Later work found most CMV-associated TCR beta chains apparently HLA-restricted.

CDR3 length equals 16 residues. Per germline, CDR1 LGHNA and CDR2 YSLEER. V was cut by 3 bases and J by 3 bases, with 12 bases left in between. The chain links TRBV4-3 to TRBJ2-6; a possible D gene is TRBD2 (6 bases). This sequence was found in a woman between 45 and 65 years old in good health and CMV-seropositive. What was sequenced was PBMCs. The CDR3 bases are TGCGCCAGCAGCCAGGGACGGGACTTTGGGGCCAACGTCCTGACTTTC. Translation gives CASSQGRDFGANVLTF.